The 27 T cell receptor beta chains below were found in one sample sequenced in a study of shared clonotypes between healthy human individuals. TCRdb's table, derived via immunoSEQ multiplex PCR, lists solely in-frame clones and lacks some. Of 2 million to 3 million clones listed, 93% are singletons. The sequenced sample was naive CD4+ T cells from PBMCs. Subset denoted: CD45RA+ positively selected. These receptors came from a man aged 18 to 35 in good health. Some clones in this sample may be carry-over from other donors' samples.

CDR3 coding DNA: TGCGCCAGCAGCTTGGGGGACTACCGGTTCACAGATACGCAGTATTTT. Translated: CASSLGDYRFTDTQYF. This chain uses TRBV5-1 with TRBJ2-3, with TRBD2 matching over 7 bases. The CDR3 spans 16 residues. The ends lost 0 bases at V and 2 bases at J; junction bases unmatched: 6. Germline V gene data show CDR1 as SGHRS and CDR2 as YFSETQ.

DNA of the CDR3: TGTGCCAGCAGCCCGACTAGCGGGAGTATCTATGAGCAGTTCTTC. Residues: CASSPTSGSIYEQFF. The V gene is TRBV11-3, the J gene TRBJ2-1, with TRBD2 matching 12 bases. CDR1 and CDR2 (germline): SGHNT, YENEEA. V lost 5 bases to trimming and J lost 8 bases; unmatched junction nucleotides: 7. The CDR3 covers 15 residues.

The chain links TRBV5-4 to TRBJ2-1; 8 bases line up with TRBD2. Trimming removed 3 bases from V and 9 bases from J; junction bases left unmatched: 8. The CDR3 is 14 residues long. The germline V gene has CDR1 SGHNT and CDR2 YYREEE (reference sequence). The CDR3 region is CASSSGGPRLEQFF. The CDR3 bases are TGTGCCAGCAGCTCGGGAGGGCCCCGCCTTGAGCAGTTCTTC.

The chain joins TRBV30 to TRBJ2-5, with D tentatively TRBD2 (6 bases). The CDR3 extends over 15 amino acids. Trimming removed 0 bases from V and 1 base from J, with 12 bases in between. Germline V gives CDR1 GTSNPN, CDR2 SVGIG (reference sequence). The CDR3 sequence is CAWSVRGSPQETQYF. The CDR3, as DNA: TGTGCCTGGAGTGTACGGGGGAGCCCCCAAGAGACCCAGTACTTC.

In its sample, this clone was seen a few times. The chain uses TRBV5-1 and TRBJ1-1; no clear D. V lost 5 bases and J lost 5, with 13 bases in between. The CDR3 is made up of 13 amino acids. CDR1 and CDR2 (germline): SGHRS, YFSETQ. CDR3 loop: CASREGQETEAFF. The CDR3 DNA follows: TGCGCCAGCAGGGAAGGGCAGGAAACTGAAGCTTTCTTT.

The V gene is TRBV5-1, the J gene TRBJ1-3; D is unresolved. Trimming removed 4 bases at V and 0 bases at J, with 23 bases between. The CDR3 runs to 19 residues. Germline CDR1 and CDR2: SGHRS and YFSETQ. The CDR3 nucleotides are TGCGCCAGCAGCGGTAAGGGAGGTCGTAGAATTTACTCTGGAAACACCATATATTTT. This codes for CASSGKGGRRIYSGNTIYF.

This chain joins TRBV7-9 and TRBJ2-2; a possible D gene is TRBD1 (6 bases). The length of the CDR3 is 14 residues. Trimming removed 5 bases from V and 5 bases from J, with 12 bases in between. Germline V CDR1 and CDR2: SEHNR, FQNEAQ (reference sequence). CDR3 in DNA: TGTGCCAGCAGCCTCTTGGGGACAACCGGGGAGCTGTTTTTT. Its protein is CASSLLGTTGELFF.

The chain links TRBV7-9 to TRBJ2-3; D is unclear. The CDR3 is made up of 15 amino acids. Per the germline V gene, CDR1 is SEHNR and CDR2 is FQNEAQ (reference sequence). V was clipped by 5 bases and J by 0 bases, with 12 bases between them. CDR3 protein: CASSPILHSTDTQYF. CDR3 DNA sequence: TGTGCCAGCAGCCCCATCCTACACAGCACAGATACGCAGTATTTT.

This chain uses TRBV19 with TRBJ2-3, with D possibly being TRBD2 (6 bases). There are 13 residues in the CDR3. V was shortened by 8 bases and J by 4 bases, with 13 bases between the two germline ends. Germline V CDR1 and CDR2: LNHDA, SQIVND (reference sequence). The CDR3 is CASHSGVADTQYF. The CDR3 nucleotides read TGTGCCAGTCATTCGGGAGTAGCAGATACGCAGTATTTT. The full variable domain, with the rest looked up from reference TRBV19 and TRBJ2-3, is DGGITQSPKYLFRKEGQNVTLSCEQNLNHDAMYWYRQDPGQGLRLIYYSQIVNDFQKGDIAEGYSVSREKKESFPLTVTSAQKNPTAFYLCASHSGVADTQYFGPGTRLTVL.

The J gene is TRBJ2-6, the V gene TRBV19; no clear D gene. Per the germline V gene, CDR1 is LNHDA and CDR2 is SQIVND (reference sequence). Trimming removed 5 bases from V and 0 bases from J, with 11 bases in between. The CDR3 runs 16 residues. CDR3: CASSSAASSGANVLTF. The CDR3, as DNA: TGTGCCAGTAGTTCGGCCGCTAGCTCTGGGGCCAACGTCCTGACTTTC. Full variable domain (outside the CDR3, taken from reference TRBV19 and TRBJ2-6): DGGITQSPKYLFRKEGQNVTLSCEQNLNHDAMYWYRQDPGQGLRLIYYSQIVNDFQKGDIAEGYSVSREKKESFPLTVTSAQKNPTAFYLCASSSAASSGANVLTFGAGSRLTVL.

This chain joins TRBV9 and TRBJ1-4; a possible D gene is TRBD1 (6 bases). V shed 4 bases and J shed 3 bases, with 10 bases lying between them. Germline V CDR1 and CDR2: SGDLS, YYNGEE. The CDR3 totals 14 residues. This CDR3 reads CASSRGGANEKLFF. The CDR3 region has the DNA TGTGCCAGCAGCCGGGGGGGCGCTAATGAAAAACTGTTTTTT.

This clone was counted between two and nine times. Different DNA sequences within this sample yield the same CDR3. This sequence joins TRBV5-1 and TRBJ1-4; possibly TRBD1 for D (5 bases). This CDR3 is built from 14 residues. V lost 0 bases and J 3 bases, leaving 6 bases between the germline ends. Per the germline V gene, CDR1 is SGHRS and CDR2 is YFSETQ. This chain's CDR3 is CASSLGGANEKLFF. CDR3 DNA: TGCGCCAGCAGCTTGGGAGGGGCTAATGAAAAACTGTTTTTT.

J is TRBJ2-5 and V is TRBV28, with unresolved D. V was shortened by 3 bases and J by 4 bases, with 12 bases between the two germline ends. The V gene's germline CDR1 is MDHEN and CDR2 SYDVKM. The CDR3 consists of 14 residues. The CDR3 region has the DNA TGTGCCAGCAGTTTCAACAAGTCCCCAGAGACCCAGTACTTC. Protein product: CASSFNKSPETQYF.

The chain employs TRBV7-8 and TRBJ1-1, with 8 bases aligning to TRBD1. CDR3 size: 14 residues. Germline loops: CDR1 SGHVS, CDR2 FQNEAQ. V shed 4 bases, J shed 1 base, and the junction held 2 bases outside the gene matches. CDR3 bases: TGTGCCAGCAGCTGGGACAGGAGGAACACTGAAGCTTTCTTT. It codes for CASSWDRRNTEAFF.

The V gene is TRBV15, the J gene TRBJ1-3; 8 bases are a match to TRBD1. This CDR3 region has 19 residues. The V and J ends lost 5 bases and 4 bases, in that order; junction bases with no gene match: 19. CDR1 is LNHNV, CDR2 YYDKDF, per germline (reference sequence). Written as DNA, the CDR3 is TGTGCCACCAGCGGTATGGGACAGGCGGCAAAGCGGGAAGGAAACACCATATATTTT. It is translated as CATSGMGQAAKREGNTIYF. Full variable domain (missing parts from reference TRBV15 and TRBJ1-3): DAMVIQNPRYQVTQFGKPVTLSCSQTLNHNVMYWYQQKSSQAPKLLFHYYDKDFNNEADTPDNFQSRRPNTSFCFLDIRSPGLGDTAMYLCATSGMGQAAKREGNTIYFGEGSWLTVV.

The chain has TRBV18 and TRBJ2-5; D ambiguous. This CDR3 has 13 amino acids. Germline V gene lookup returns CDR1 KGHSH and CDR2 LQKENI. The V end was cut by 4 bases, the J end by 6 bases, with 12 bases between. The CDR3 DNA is TGTGCCAGCTCACTCGTGAAGGGCCAGACCCAGTACTTC. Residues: CASSLVKGQTQYF. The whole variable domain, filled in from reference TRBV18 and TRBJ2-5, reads NAGVMQNPRHLVRRRGQEARLRCSPMKGHSHVYWYRQLPEEGLKFMVYLQKENIIDESGMPKERFSAEFPKEGPSILRIQQVVRGDSAAYFCASSLVKGQTQYFGPGTRLLVL.

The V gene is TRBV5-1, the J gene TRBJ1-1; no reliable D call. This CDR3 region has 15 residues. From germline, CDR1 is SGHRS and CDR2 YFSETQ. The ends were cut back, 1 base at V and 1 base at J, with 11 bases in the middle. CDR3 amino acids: CASSLLVGRNTEAFF. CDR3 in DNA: TGCGCCAGCAGCTTGTTGGTGGGGAGGAACACTGAAGCTTTCTTT. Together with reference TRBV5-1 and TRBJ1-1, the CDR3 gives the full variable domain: KAGVTQTPRYLIKTRGQQVTLSCSPISGHRSVSWYQQTPGQGLQFLFEYFSETQRNKGNFPGRFSGRQFSNSRSEMNVSTLELGDSALYLCASSLLVGRNTEAFFGQGTRLTVV.

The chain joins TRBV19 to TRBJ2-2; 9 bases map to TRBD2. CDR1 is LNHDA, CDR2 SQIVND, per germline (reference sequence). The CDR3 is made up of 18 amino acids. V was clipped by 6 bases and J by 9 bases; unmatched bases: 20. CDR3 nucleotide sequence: TGTGCCAGTAGACCCGGCAGGGCTAGCGGGATGCTTAACCGGGAGCTGTTTTTT. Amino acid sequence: CASRPGRASGMLNRELFF.

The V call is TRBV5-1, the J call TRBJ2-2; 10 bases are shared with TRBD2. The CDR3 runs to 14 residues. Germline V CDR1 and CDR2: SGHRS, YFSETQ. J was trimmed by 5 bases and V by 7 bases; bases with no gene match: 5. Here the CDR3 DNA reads TGCGCCAGCCACAGCGGGAGGGATACCGGGGAGCTGTTTTTT. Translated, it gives CASHSGRDTGELFF.

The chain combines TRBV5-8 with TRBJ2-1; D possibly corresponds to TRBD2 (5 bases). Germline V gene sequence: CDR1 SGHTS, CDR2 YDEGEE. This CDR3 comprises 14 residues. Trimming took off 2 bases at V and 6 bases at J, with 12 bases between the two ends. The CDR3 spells CASSFRFGGNEQFF. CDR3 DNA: TGTGCCAGCAGCTTTCGATTCGGAGGCAATGAGCAGTTCTTC.

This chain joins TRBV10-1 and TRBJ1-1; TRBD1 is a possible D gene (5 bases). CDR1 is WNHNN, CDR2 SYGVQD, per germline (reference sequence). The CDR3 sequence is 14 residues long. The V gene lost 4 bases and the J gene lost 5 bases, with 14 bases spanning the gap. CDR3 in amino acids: CASSAGTLGTEAFF. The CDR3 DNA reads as TGCGCCAGCAGTGCGGGGACTCTAGGTACTGAAGCTTTCTTT.

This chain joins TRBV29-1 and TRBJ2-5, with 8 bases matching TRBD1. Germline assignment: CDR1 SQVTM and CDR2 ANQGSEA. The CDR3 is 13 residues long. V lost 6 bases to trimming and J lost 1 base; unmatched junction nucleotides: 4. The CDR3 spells CSVSDRGQETQYF. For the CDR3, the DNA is TGCAGCGTGAGTGACAGGGGCCAAGAGACCCAGTACTTC.

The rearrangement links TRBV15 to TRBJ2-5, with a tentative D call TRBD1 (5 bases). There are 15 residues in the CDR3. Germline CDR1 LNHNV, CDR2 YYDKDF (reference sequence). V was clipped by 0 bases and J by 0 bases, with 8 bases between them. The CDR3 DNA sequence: TGTGCCACCAGCAGAGAGATCAGGGACCAAGAGACCCAGTACTTC. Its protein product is CATSREIRDQETQYF.

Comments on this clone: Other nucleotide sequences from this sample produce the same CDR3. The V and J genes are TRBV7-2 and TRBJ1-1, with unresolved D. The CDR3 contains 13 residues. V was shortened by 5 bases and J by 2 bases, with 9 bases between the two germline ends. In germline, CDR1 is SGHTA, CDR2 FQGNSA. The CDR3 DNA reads TGTGCCAGCAGCCGAGACCGTAACACTGAAGCTTTCTTT. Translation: CASSRDRNTEAFF.

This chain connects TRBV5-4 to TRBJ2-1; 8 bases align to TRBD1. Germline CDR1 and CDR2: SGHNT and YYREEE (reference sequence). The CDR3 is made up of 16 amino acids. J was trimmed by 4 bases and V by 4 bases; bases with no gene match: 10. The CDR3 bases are TGTGCCAGCAGCACCAGACAGGGGCCCCGGTACAATGAGCAGTTCTTC. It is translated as CASSTRQGPRYNEQFF.

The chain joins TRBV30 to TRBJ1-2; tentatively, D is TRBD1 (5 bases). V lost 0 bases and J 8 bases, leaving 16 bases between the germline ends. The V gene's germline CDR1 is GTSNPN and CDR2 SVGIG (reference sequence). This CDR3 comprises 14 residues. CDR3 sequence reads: CAWSVLGVVGGYTF. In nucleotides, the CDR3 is TGTGCCTGGAGTGTACTAGGGGTTGTGGGCGGCTACACCTTC.

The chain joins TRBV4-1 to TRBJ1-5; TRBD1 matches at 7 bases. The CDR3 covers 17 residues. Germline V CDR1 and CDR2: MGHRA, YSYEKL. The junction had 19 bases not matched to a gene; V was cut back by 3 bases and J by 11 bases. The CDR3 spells CASSQLWDRYSPGAQHF. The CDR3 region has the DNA TGCGCCAGCAGCCAGCTCTGGGACAGATACTCCCCGGGAGCCCAGCATTTT.